This T cell receptor beta chain was profiled in a study of blood T cell repertoires in COVID-19. Assay used: immunoSEQ multiplex PCR; TCRdb lists only in-frame clones, some missing. The sample lists fewer than 700,000 clones; less than 90% were seen once. This CDR3 contains 14 residues. Germline V CDR1 and CDR2: SGHDN, FVKESK. The V gene lost 1 base and the J gene lost 8 bases, with 14 bases spanning the gap. The V call is TRBV14, the J call TRBJ1-2; no firm D call. This TCR derives from a woman aged 50 to 65 with COVID-19, enrolled during active disease. Sequenced sample: peripheral blood. CDR3 nucleotide sequence: TGTGCCAGCAGCCAAGTAGGCGGGTTATTCGGCTACACCTTC. Its protein is CASSQVGGLFGYTF.